This T cell receptor delta chain came from a study of Vγ9Vδ2 T cells in congenital toxoplasmosis (TCRdb year 2021). In the study overall: IgG, IgM and IgA serology, Western blot and an in-house interferon-gamma release assay were used to diagnose congenital toxoplasmosis. The study compared gamma and delta chain CDR3 repertoires of sorted blood gammadelta T cells between congenitally T. gondii-infected and uninfected infants. Repertoire sequencing was done on samples from infants at 2 months after birth and at 1 year of age. At 2 months, TCR sequencing included about 5 infected and more than nine uninfected infants, and at 1 year it included 3 infected and 4 uninfected infants. General study outcomes and caveats: Among approximately 2-month-old infants, germline-encoded fetal-type TRDV2 CDR3 sequences seemed to show up more often in infected than in uninfected infants, which suggests an in utero expansion footprint. Both infected and uninfected infants showed high prevalence of a public TRGV9 clonotype. The repertoire differences between infected and uninfected infants were less clear at 1 year of age than at 2 months. Compared with uninfected infants, infected infants at 2 months appeared to have fewer N additions in their TRGV9 and TRDV2 CDR3s, and this was especially true for TRDV2-TRDJ1 sequences. Two months was the earliest age with enough suitable sample material for TCR repertoire analysis, so newborn repertoires were not sequenced.

Template-switch reverse transcription with SuperScript II was used to generate cDNA, with TRGC- and TRDC-specific primers combined in a single tube. The TRGC primer was designed so that it would bind both of the constant genes TRGC1 and TRGC2. Amplification of TRG and TRD was done with the KAPA Real-Time Library Amplification Kit, and AMPure XP beads were used for purification between steps. Index PCR with the Nextera XT Index Kit was used to attach the Illumina sequencing adapters. Sequencing of TRG and TRD amplicons was performed on an Illumina MiSeq with the V2 300 kit, and 150 bp paired-end reads were generated. The paper's data handling went like this. Before further analysis, read quality was checked using FastQC version 0.11.8. Reads were aligned against the TRG or TRD reference genes from GenBank, and CDR3 sequences were constructed using MiXCR version 3.0.3. MiXCR defaults were kept, except that TRDD gene segments were assembled using 3 rather than 5 consecutive nucleotides. N additions, CDR3 length, J segment length and clonotype sharing between samples were computed with VDJtools version 1.2.1. CDR3 sequences that were out of frame or contained stop codons were left out of the analysis. The overlap of infant repertoires with previously published Vgamma9Vdelta2 repertoires from fetal, cord blood and adult blood was compared. For TCRdb, the public reads were processed anew by CATT, and duplicate DNA sequences were folded into one row. For this entry, the V and J calls and clone size follow TCRdb and not the study's own pipeline. The sample contains 300 to 350 delta-chain clones, 55% of them found a single time. The ten most abundant clones make up over 45% of the sample.

The same treatment, consisting of spiramycin and/or pyrimethamine plus sulfadiazine plus folinic acid, was given to mothers of infected and uninfected infants alike. All infants, both infected and uninfected, were delivered at term after more than 37 weeks of gestation. Approximately 1 mL of blood was processed into PBMCs by Lymphoprep gradient centrifugation, then cryopreserved in liquid nitrogen and shipped to Belgium. After thawing, the PBMCs were labeled with Zombie NIR viability dye and stained with antibodies against CD3, TCR gammadelta, Vgamma9 and Vdelta2. Sorting of CD3+ TCRgammadelta+ T cells was performed on a FACSAria III, reaching a mean purity of around 98%. For each sample, RNA was extracted from roughly 11,000 sorted gammadelta T cells with the RNeasy Micro Kit. The study infants had mothers who were enrolled with primary T. gondii infection during pregnancy. Peripheral blood samples from the infants were taken at an outpatient microbiology and virology center in Pavia, Italy.

The germline V gene gives CDR1 as GEAIGNYY and CDR2 as EKD. The CDR3 sequence holds 18 residues, the cysteine and phenylalanine included. The kept DNA is CDR3 alone, 54 bases in frame from the first base. This clone was observed a few times. Which antigen it targets is not known. The TCRdb record carries a much larger clone's protein, which differs from this DNA's translation at residue 11; a read error is the likely cause, and the protein listed here is the DNA translation. Rearrangement joined TRDV2 to TRDJ3, and TRDD3 matches 11 of the central bases. The sequenced sample consisted of gamma-delta T cells from blood. This TCR was recovered from a child under 10 years old born to a mother with Toxoplasma gondii infection during pregnancy, either congenitally infected or uninfected (not recorded which). The DNA sequence follows: TGTGCCTGTGACATACTGGGGGATAGCTCCTGCGACACCCGACAGATGTTTTTC. It codes for CACDILGDSSCDTRQMFF.